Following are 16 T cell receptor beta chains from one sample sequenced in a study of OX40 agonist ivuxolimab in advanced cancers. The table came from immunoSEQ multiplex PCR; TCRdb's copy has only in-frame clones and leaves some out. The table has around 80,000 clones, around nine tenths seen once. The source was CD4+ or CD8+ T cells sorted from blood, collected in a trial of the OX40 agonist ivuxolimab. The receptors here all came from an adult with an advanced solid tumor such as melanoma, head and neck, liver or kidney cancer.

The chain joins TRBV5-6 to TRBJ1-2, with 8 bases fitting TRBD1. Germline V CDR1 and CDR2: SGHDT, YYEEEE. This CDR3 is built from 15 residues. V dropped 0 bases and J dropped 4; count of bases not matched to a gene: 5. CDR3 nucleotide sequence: TGTGCCAGCAGCTTGGCGCCCAGGGGGCTCTATGGCTACACCTTC. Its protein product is CASSLAPRGLYGYTF. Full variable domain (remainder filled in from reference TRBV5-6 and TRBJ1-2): DAGVTQSPTHLIKTRGQQVTLRCSPKSGHDTVSWYQQALGQGPQFIFQYYEEEERQRGNFPDRFSGHQFPNYSSELNVNALLLGDSALYLCASSLAPRGLYGYTFGSGTRLTVV.

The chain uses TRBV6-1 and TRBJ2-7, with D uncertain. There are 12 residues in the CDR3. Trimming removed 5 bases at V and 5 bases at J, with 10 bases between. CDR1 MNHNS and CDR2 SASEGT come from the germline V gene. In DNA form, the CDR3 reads TGTGCCAGCAGTCGTGGGATCCACGAGCAGTACGTC. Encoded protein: CASSRGIHEQYV.

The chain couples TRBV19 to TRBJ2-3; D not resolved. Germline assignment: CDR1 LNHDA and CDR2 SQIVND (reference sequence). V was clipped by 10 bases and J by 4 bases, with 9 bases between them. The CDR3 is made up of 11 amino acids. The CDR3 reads CATLDADTQYF. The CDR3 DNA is TGTGCCACACTTGATGCAGATACGCAGTATTTT.

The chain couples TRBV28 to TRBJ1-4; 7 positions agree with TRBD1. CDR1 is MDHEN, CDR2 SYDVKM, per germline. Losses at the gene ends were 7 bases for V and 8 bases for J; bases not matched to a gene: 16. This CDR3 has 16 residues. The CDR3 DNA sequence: TGTGCCAGCACCCTTACAGGGGCAGGGCTTTTAGAAAAACTGTTTTTT. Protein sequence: CASTLTGAGLLEKLFF. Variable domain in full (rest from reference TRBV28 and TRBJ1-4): DVKVTQSSRYLVKRTGEKVFLECVQDMDHENMFWYRQDPGLGLRLIYFSYDVKMKEKGDIPEGYSVSREKKERFSLILESASTNQTSMYLCASTLTGAGLLEKLFFGSGTQLSVL.

CDR3 loop: CASSLTDGSYEQYF. In DNA form, the CDR3 reads TGTGCCAGCAGCTTAACGGACGGGTCCTACGAGCAGTACTTC. The chain joins TRBV7-9 to TRBJ2-7, with D hard to call. CDR1 is SEHNR, CDR2 FQNEAQ, per germline (reference sequence). CDR3 length: 14 amino acids. Between the trimmed V and J ends, which lost 2 bases and 1 base, there was a span of 9 bases. Using reference TRBV7-9 and TRBJ2-7 for the parts outside the CDR3, the full variable domain is DTGVSQNPRHKITKRGQNVTFRCDPISEHNRLYWYRQTLGQGPEFLTYFQNEAQLEKSRLLSDRFSAERPKGSFSTLEIQRTEQGDSAMYLCASSLTDGSYEQYFGPGTRLTVT.

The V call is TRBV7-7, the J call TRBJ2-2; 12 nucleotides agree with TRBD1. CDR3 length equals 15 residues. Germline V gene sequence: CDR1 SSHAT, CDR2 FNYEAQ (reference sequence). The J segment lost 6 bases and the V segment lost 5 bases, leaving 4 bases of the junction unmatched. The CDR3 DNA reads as TGTGCCAGCAGCCACGGGACAGGGGGCTCCGGGGAGCTGTTTTTT. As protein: CASSHGTGGSGELFF.

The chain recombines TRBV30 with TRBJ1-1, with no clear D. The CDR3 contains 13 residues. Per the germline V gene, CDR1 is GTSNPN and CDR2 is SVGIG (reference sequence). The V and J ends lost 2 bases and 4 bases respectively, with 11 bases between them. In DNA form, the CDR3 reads TGTGCCTGGAGTCTGAAAGGACCCACTGAAGCTTTCTTT. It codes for CAWSLKGPTEAFF.

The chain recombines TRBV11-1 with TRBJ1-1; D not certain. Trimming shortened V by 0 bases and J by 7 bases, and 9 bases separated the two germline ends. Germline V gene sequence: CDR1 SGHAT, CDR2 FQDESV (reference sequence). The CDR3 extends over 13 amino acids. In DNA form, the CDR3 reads TGTGCCAGCAGCTTAGCGGGCGTTGGTGAAGCTTTCTTT. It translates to CASSLAGVGEAFF.

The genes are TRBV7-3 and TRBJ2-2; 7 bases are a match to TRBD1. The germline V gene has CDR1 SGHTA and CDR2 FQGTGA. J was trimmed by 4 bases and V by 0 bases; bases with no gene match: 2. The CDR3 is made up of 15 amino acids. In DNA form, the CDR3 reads TGTGCCAGCAGCTTAACGACAGGGAGCACCGGGGAGCTGTTTTTT. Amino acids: CASSLTTGSTGELFF.

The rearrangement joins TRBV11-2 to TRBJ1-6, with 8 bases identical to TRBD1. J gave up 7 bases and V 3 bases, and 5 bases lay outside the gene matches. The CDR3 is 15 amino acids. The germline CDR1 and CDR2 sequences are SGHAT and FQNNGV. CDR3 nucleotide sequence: TGTGCCAGCAGCTTTAGGACAGGGTCAAATTCACCCCTCCACTTT. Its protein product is CASSFRTGSNSPLHF.

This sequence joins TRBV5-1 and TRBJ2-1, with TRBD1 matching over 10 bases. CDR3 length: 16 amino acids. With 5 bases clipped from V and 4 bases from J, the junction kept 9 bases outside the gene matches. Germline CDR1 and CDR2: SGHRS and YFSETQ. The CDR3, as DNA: TGCGCCAGCAGAGGGCCGGACAGGGGGACTTACAATGAGCAGTTCTTC. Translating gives CASRGPDRGTYNEQFF.

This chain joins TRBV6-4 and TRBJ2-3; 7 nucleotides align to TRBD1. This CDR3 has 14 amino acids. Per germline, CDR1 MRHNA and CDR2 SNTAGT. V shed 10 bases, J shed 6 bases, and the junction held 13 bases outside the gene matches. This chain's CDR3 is CATRRQGGSDTQYF. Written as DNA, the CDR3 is TGTGCCACCCGCCGACAGGGTGGGTCCGATACGCAGTATTTT.

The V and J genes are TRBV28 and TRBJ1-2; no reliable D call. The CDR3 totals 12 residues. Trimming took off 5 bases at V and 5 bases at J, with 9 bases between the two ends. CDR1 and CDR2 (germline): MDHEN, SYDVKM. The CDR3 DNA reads TGTGCCAGCAGTAGAGGGAATTATGGCTACACCTTC. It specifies CASSRGNYGYTF.

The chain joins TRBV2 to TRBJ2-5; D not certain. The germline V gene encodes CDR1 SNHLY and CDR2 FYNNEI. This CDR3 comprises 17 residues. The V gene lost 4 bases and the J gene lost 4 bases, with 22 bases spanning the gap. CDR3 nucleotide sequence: TGTGCCAGCAGTGGGGGATTTCCCGGTGTGGCCGTAGAGACCCAGTACTTC. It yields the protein CASSGGFPGVAVETQYF.

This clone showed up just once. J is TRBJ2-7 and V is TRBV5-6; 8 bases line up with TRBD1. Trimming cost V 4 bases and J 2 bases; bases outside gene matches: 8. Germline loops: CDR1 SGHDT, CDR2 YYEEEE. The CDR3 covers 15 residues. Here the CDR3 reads CASSPGTGLTYEQYV. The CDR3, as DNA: TGTGCCAGCAGCCCCGGGACAGGCCTTACCTACGAGCAGTACGTC.

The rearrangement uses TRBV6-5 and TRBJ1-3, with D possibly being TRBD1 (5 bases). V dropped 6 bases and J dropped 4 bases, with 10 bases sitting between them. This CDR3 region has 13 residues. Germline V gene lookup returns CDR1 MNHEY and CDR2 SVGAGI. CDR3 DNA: TGTGCCAGCAGCCGGGGCGAGGGAAACACCATATATTTT. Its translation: CASSRGEGNTIYF.